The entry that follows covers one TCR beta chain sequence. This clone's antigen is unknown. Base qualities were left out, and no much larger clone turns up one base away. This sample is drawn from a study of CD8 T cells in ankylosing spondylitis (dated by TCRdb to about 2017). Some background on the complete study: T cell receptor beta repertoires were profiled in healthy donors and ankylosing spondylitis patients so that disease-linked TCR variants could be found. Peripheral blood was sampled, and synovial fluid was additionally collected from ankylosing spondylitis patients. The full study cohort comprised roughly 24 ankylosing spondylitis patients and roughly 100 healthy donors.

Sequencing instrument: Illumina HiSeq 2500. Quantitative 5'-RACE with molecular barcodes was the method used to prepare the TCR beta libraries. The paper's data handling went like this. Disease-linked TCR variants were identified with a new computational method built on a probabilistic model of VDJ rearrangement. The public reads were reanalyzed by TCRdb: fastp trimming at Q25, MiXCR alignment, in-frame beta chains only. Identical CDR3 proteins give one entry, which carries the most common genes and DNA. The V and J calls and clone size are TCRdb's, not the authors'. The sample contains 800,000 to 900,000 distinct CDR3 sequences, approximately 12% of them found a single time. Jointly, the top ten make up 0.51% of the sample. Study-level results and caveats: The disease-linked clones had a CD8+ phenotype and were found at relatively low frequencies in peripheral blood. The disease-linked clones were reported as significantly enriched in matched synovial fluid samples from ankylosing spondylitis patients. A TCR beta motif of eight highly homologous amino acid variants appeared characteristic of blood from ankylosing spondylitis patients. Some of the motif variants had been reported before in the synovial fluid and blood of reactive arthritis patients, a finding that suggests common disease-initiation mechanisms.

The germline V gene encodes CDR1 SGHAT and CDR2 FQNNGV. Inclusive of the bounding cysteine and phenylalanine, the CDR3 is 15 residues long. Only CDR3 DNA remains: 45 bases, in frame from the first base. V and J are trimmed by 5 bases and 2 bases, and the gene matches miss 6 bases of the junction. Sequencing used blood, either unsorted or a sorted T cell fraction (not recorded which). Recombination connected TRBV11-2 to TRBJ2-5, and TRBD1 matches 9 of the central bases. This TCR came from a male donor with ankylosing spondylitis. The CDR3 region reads CASSPGQGSQETQYF. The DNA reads TGTGCCAGCAGCCCCGGACAGGGGAGTCAAGAGACCCAGTACTTC.